The next 8 T cell receptor beta chains were all read from a single sample in a study of blood T cell repertoires in COVID-19. Here immunoSEQ multiplex PCR was the method, and the copy in TCRdb shows in-frame clones only, minus some. The sample carries 150,000 to 200,000 clones, roughly 80% recorded once. The sample taken for sequencing was PBMCs or T cells enriched from blood (not recorded which). The receptors stem from a woman in her sixties or seventies with acute COVID-19.

This clone has only a few counts. The V and J genes are TRBV11-2 and TRBJ1-2; 8 bases fit TRBD1. The trim removed 7 bases at V and 5 bases at J, leaving 6 bases unmatched. Germline V gene lookup returns CDR1 SGHAT and CDR2 FQNNGV. This CDR3 spans 13 amino acids. CDR3 loop: CASTSGGLYGYTF. The CDR3 DNA sequence: TGTGCCAGCACGTCAGGGGGCCTATATGGCTACACCTTC.

The chain couples TRBV18 to TRBJ1-1; possible D gene TRBD1, 5 bases. The V end lost 6 bases, the J end lost 1 base, and 9 bases lay between the germline ends. The germline V gene encodes CDR1 KGHSH and CDR2 LQKENI. The CDR3 spans 13 residues. CDR3 DNA: TGTGCCAGCTCCATTGACAGGAACACTGAAGCTTTCTTT. It is translated as CASSIDRNTEAFF.

The chain couples TRBV11-2 to TRBJ2-2, with a possible D match to TRBD2 (7 bases). The CDR3 covers 16 residues. Germline V lookup: CDR1 SGHAT, CDR2 FQNNGV. V was cut by 5 bases and J by 4 bases, with 17 bases left in between. This CDR3 reads CASSPLRGAATGELFF. In nucleotides, the CDR3 is TGTGCCAGCAGCCCCCTCCGGGGGGCGGCCACCGGGGAGCTGTTTTTT.

A few counts support this clone. This rearrangement joins TRBV7-8 to TRBJ2-6; maybe TRBD1 (5 bases). The CDR3 is made up of 19 amino acids. CDR1 SGHVS and CDR2 FQNEAQ come from the germline V gene. V lost 2 bases and J lost 0, with 17 bases in between. The CDR3 sequence: CASSLRAWQGTSGANVLTF. Written as DNA, the CDR3 is TGTGCCAGCAGCTTAAGGGCTTGGCAGGGTACCTCTGGGGCCAACGTCCTGACTTTC. Filled out from reference TRBV7-8 and TRBJ2-6, the complete variable domain reads GAGVSQSPRYKVAKRGQDVALRCDPISGHVSLFWYQQALGQGPEFLTYFQNEAQLDKSGLPSDRFFAERPEGSVSTLKIQRTQQEDSAVYLCASSLRAWQGTSGANVLTFGAGSRLTVL.

The genes are TRBV7-2 and TRBJ1-5; 10 bases match TRBD1. CDR1 is SGHTA, CDR2 FQGNSA, per germline. The CDR3 has 15 amino acids. Unmatched junction bases numbered 2, after V lost 3 bases and J lost 3 bases. The CDR3 coding sequence is TGTGCCAGCAGCTTGGGACAGGGGAACAATCAGCCCCAGCATTTT. Its translation is CASSLGQGNNQPQHF.

The rearrangement uses TRBV6-2 or TRBV6-3 and TRBJ2-7; 7 nucleotides line up with TRBD1. The CDR3 consists of 14 residues. The V gene's germline CDR1 is MNHEY and CDR2 SVGEGT. The V gene end was trimmed by 8 bases and the J gene end by 6 bases; junction bases not matched to a gene: 13. The CDR3 nucleotides are TGTGCCAGCGGCCCGACAGGGTTTCCTTTCGAGCAGTACGTC. Translated, it gives CASGPTGFPFEQYV.

The chain has TRBV7-9 and TRBJ1-4; 8 bases match TRBD1. The CDR3 sequence is 15 residues long. With V trimmed by 4 bases and J by 3 bases, 4 bases remained unmatched. CDR1 is SEHNR and CDR2 is FQNEAQ in the germline V gene (reference sequence). CDR3 in DNA: TGTGCCAGCAGCTACCAGGGGGCTCCTAATGAAAAACTGTTTTTT. As protein: CASSYQGAPNEKLFF.

The chain is built from TRBV30 and TRBJ2-2; 8 nucleotides match TRBD1. The CDR3 spans 15 residues. The germline CDR1 and CDR2 sequences are GTSNPN and SVGIG (reference sequence). V dropped 4 bases and J dropped 4; count of bases not matched to a gene: 8. CDR3 coding DNA: TGTGCCTGGAAAAGGGGGACAGGAAGCACCGGGGAGCTGTTTTTT. Residues: CAWKRGTGSTGELFF.